This TCR beta chain originates from a study of monozygotic twins with inflammatory bowel disease. On this clonotype: The antigen is undetermined.

Study observations and caveats: The existence of one strong signal or clonotype linked to IBD lacked support. Differing T cell subtypes remained indistinguishable.

Eight cDNA synthesis reactions were run for every sample. Each UMI, carrying a 6-nucleotide sample barcode, came from template switching. For each CDR3 protein, TCRdb gives one entry from its re-call of the 5' RACE reads, without DNA. This sample's table reports 330,000 or so distinct CDR3 sequences. The CDR3 is 14 amino acids. CDR1 DFQATT and CDR2 SNEGSKA come from the germline V gene (reference sequence). The specimen was blood. The sequence was obtained from a human donor with ulcerative colitis or Crohn's disease, or a healthy co-twin of an affected twin (not recorded which). The chain uses TRBV20-1 and TRBJ1-2. CDR3 loop: CSARDTSGLLGYTF.